This T cell receptor beta chain is drawn from a study of CD8+CD57+ T cells in acquired aplastic anemia (dated by TCRdb to the late 2010s). For the study in its entirety: Extracted DNA from sorted CD4+ and CD8+ cells averaged approximately 3 ug, ranging from roughly 0.17 to 30 ug. A CD8+CD57+ expansion meant a frequency higher than the mean frequency seen in healthy subjects. The paper as a whole reports these results and caveats: Approximately 31 CD8+ CDR3 sequences were found in both patients and controls but appeared to be highly expressed in patients and within the immunodominant clones of the patients. CD8+ Simpson's diversity did not differ significantly between patients and healthy controls (P=0.060).

TCR beta VDJ combination and CDR3 sequence profiling used genomic DNA as the template. An Illumina HiSeq 2000 was used for TCR repertoire sequencing. The authors' analysis ran thus. Repertoires were assessed using TRBV/TRBJ rearrangement plots, CDR3 size and DJ length profiles, and Simpson's diversity index. The immunodominant clone was defined as the most abundant DNA sequence in deep sequencing data. CDR3 amino acid sequences were checked for sharing between subjects and were compared against published repertoires and the VDJdb database. Using fastp trimming at Q25 and MiXCR clonotype assembly, TCRdb reanalyzed the public sequencing data and kept in-frame beta chains. Every entry covers one CDR3 protein and lists the most common genes and DNA from its rows. The V and J calls were not made by the authors but by TCRdb's processing. For this sample the table gives a few hundred thousand distinct CDR3 sequences, of which almost 50% were detected only once. In total, the top ten clones hold nearly 20% of the sample.

Patients chosen for sequencing had shown expansion of CD8+CD57+ cells by flow cytometry. Severe acquired aplastic anemia was diagnosed in all patients according to International Study of Aplastic Anemia and Agranulocytosis and Camitta criteria. No patient had received any therapy when blood was sampled. TCR repertoires of sorted CD4+ and CD8+ blood T cells from severe aplastic anemia patients and healthy subjects were deep-sequenced in the study. In the USA, patient enrollment took place under clinicaltrials.gov protocols 00001620, 01623167, 00001397, 00071045, 00081523 and 00961064. Ficoll-Paque density gradient centrifugation was used to isolate peripheral blood mononuclear cells. Before DNA was extracted, CD4+ and CD8+ T cells were sorted using either FACS or magnetic beads. Taken from cysteine to phenylalanine, the CDR3 has 16 residues. Just CDR3 DNA is preserved here, 48 bases in frame from base 1. V and J are truncated by 0 bases and 7 bases respectively, leaving an intervening sequence of 15 bases. CDR1 and CDR2 are read off the germline V gene (reference sequence) as LNHNV and YYDKDF.

This clonotype was detected many times. It lacks a known antigen. Within one base of it there is no much larger clone, and no base qualities were kept. The rearrangement joined TRBV15 to TRBJ1-4; TRBD1 is a possible D gene, resting on 5 matching bases. Sequencing was done on a sample of sorted CD4+, CD8+, or CD8+CD57+ T cells (not recorded which) from PBMCs. The source of this sequence is a human donor with aplastic anemia. CDR3 protein: CATSRDPLGGGEKLFF. The DNA sequence follows: TGTGCCACCAGCAGAGACCCACTGGGGGGTGGTGAAAAACTGTTTTTT.